This T cell receptor beta chain was retrieved from a study of T cell clones after liver transplantation. Overall study context: Until 12-24 months post-transplant, subjects got standard immunosuppression and no induction.

CD3+CD4+ and CD3+CD8+ cells were FACS-sorted from thawed unstimulated PBMCs. Sequencing was performed with immunoSEQ multiplex PCR; in TCRdb, only in-frame clones are kept and a portion is missing. The repertoire holds under 150,000 clones, with 90% as singletons. CDR1 SGHDN and CDR2 FVKESK come from the germline V gene. The CDR3 totals 16 residues. V trimming: 1 base; J trimming: 3 bases; junction bases outside the gene matches: 7. The sequences come from CD4+ T cells from blood, collected 12 months after liver transplant. The V call is TRBV14, the J call TRBJ2-7; 9 bases are shared with TRBD1. The receptor's source is a human patient who received a liver transplant. Some T cells may be provided by the graft donor. Written as DNA, the CDR3 is TGTGCCAGCAGCCAAGGAGCTGGACAGGGGCACTACGAGCAGTACTTC. Translating gives CASSQGAGQGHYEQYF.